The source of this T cell receptor (beta chain) is a study of blood T cell repertoires in COVID-19. Study-wide context: COVID-19 samples from acute and convalescent phases originated in the United States, Italy and Spain. PBMCs, B-cell-depleted T cells, or T cells were the source of the cDNA or gDNA that made up the material.

CDR1 and CDR2 from the germline V gene are SGDLS and YYNGEE. The CDR3 has 16 residues. The trim removed 2 bases at V and 4 bases at J, leaving 6 bases unmatched. Methods used by the authors: It was from reference gene primer amplification that nucleated cell counts were estimated. Clones were sequenced by immunoSEQ multiplex PCR, and TCRdb holds only the in-frame ones, with some missing. V and J calls and clone size are as listed in that table; D and trimming were resolved from the DNA. This repertoire shows 97,000 or so clones, 75% to 90% found once; its top ten account for approximately 4.5%. The clonotype was recovered from a human donor in a cohort sampled during active COVID-19. The sequenced sample consisted of peripheral blood. The chain is built from TRBV9 and TRBJ2-5, with 12 positions matching TRBD2. Here the CDR3 reads CASSVTSGRGLETQYF. The CDR3 DNA reads as TGTGCCAGCAGCGTGACTAGCGGGAGAGGGTTAGAGACCCAGTACTTC.